This T cell receptor (beta chain) was documented in a study of regulatory T cells in long-lasting Graves disease. V dropped 6 bases and J dropped 3; count of bases not matched to a gene: 5. The CDR3 is 14 residues long. The germline CDR1 and CDR2 sequences are LGHNA and YNFKEQ. Construction of TCR beta libraries relied on iRepertoire HTBI primers and on Arm-PCR targeting CDR3 regions. One entry per CDR3 protein, called by TCRdb with MiXCR from the multiplex PCR reads. Found here are 350,000 to 550,000 distinct CDR3 sequences, approximately 14% of them singletons; the top ten hold over 15%. This clonotype has ten or more counts. Sample time point: newly diagnosed GD, antithyroid drugs for less than 3 months. The TCR library was made from RNA extracted from PBMCs. These same data were also listed under a study on T cells in Graves' hyperthyroidism and ophthalmopathy.

This TCR came from a woman aged 50 to 60 with Graves disease. V usage is TRBV4-2 and J usage is TRBJ2-7; 10 bases are shared with TRBD2. Sequencing was performed on peripheral blood mononuclear cells (PBMCs), taken at new diagnosis, from a patient treated with antithyroid drugs. The CDR3 spells CASRRLAGDYEQYF. The CDR3 bases are TGTGCCAGCAGGCGGCTAGCGGGAGACTACGAGCAGTACTTC.